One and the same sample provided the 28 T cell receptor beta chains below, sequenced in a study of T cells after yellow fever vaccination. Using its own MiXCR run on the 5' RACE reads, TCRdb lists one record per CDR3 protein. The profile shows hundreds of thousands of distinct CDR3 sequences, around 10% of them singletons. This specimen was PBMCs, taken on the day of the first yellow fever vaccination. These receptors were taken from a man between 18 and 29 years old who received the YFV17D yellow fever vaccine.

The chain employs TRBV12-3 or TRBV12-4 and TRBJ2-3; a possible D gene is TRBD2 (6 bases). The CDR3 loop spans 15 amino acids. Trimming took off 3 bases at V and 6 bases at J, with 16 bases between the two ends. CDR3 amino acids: CASSLGGFQFDTQYF. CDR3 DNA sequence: TGTGCCAGCAGTTTGGGGGGTTTTCAGTTCGATACGCAGTATTTT.

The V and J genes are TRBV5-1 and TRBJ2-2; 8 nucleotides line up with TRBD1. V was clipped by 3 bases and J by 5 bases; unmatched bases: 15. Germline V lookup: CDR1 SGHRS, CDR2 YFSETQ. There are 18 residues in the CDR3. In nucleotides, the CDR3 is TGCGCCAGCAGCTCGCCTGATACTGGACAGGGTCGGACCGGGGAGCTGTTTTTT. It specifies CASSSPDTGQGRTGELFF.

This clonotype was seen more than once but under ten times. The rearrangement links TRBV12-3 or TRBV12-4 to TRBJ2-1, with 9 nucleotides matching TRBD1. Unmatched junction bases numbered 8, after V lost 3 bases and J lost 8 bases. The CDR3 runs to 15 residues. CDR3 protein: CASSFSGTGIDEQFF. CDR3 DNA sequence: TGTGCCAGCAGTTTCTCCGGGACAGGGATTGATGAGCAGTTCTTC.

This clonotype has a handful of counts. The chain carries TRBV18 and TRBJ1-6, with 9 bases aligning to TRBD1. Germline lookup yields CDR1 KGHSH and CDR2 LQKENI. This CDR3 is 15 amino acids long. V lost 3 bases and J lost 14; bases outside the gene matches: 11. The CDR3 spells CASSPMGQGDLTLHF. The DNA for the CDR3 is TGTGCCAGCTCACCGATGGGACAGGGAGATCTCACCCTCCACTTT.

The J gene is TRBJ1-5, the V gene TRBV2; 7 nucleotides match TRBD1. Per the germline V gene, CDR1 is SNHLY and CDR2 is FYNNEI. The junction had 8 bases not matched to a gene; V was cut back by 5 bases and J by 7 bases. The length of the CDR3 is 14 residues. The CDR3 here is CASSPDREGQPQHF. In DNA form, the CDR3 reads TGTGCCAGCAGTCCAGACAGGGAAGGCCAGCCCCAGCATTTT.

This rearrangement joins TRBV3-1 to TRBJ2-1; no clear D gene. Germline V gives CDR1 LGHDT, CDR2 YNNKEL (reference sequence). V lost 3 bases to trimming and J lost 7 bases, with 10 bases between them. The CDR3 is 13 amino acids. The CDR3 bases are TGTGCCAGCAGCCACAGTTTAATAAATGAGCAGTTCTTC. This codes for CASSHSLINEQFF.

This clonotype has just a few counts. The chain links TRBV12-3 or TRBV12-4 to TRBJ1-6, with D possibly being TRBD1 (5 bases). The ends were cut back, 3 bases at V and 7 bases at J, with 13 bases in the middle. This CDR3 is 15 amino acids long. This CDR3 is CASSFRGHQNSPLHF. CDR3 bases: TGTGCCAGCAGTTTTCGTGGACATCAGAATTCACCCCTCCACTTT.

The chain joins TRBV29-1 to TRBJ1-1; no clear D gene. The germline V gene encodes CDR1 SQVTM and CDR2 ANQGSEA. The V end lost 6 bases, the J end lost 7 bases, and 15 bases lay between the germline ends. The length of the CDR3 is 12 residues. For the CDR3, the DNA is TGCAGCGTGCCTCCTGTAGGTATTGAAGCTTTCTTT. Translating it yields CSVPPVGIEAFF.

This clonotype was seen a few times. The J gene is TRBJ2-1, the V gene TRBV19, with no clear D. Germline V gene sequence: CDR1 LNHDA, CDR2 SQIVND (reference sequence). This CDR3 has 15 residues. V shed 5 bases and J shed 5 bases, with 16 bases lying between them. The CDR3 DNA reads TGTGCCAGTAGTTTATTCCTCACTACCAACAATGAGCAGTTCTTC. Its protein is CASSLFLTTNNEQFF.

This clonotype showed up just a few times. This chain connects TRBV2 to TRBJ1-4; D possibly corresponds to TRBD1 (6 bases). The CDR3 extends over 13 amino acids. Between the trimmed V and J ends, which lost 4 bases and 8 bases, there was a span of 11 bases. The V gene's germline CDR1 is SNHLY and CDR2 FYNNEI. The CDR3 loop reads CASSGEGGEKLFF. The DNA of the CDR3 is TGTGCCAGCAGTGGAGAGGGGGGCGAAAAACTGTTTTTT. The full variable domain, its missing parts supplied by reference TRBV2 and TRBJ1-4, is EPEVTQTPSHQVTQMGQEVILRCVPISNHLYFYWYRQILGQKVEFLVSFYNNEISEKSEIFDDQFSVERPDGSNFTLKIRSTKLEDSAMYFCASSGEGGEKLFFGSGTQLSVL.

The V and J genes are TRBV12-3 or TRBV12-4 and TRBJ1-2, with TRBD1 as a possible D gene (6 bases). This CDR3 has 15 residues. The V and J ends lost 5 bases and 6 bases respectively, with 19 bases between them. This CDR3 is CASSLTGTPKDGYTF. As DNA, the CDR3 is TGTGCCAGCAGTCTAACCGGGACACCCAAGGATGGCTACACCTTC.

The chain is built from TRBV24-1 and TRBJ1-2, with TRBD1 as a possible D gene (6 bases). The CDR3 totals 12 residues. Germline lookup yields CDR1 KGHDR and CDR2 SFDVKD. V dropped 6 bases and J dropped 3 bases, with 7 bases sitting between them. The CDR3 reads CATSSGDYGYTF. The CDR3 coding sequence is TGTGCCACCAGTTCAGGGGACTATGGCTACACCTTC.

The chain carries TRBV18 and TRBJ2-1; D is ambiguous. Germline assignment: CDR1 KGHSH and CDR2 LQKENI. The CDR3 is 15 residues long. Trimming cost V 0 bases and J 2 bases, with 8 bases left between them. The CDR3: CASSPPSVPYNEQFF. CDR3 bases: TGTGCCAGCTCACCACCGTCGGTGCCCTACAATGAGCAGTTCTTC.

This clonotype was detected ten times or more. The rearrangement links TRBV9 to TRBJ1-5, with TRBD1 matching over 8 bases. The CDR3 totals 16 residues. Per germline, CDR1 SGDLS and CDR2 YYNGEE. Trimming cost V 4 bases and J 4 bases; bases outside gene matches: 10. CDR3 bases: TGTGCCAGCAGCCCGGGGACAGGAGCATCTAATCAGCCCCAGCATTTT. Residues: CASSPGTGASNQPQHF.

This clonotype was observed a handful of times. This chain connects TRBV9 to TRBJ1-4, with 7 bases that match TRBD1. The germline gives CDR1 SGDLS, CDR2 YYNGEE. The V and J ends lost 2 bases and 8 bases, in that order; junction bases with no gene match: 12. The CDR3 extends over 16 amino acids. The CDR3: CASSVADRVFGEKLFF. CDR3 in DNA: TGTGCCAGCAGCGTCGCCGACAGGGTTTTCGGGGAAAAACTGTTTTTT. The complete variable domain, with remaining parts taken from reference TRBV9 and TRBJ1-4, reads DSGVTQTPKHLITATGQRVTLRCSPRSGDLSVYWYQQSLDQGLQFLIQYYNGEERAKGNILERFSAQQFPDLHSELNLSSLELGDSALYFCASSVADRVFGEKLFFGSGTQLSVL.

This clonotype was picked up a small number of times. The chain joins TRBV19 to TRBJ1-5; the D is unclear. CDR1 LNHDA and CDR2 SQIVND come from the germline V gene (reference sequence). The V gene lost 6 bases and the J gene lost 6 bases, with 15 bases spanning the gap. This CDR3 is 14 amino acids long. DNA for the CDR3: TGTGCCAGTAGCCCCCGGGCGGCGGGTCAGCCCCAGCATTTT. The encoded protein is CASSPRAAGQPQHF.

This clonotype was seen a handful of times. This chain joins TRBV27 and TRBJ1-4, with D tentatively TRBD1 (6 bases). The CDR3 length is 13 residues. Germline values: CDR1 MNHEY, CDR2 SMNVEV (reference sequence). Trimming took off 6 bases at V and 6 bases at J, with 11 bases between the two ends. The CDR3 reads CASRRGIHEKLFF. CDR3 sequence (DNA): TGTGCCAGCAGGAGGGGGATTCATGAAAAACTGTTTTTT.

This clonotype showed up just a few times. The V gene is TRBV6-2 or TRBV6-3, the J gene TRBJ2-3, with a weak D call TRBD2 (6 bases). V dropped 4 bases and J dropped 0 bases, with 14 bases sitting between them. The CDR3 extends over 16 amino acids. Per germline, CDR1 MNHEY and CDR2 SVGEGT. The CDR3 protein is CASSSGTWTSTDTQYF. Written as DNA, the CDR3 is TGTGCCAGCAGTTCTGGGACTTGGACTAGCACAGATACGCAGTATTTT.

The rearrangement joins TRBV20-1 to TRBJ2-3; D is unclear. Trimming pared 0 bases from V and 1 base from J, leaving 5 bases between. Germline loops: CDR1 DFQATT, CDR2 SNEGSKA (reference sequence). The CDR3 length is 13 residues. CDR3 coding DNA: TGCAGTGCTAGAGAGGCGCGCACAGATACGCAGTATTTT. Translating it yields CSAREARTDTQYF.

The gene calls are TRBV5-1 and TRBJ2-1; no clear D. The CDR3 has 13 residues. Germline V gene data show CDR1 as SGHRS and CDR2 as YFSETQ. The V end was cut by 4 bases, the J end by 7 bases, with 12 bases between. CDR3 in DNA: TGCGCCAGCAGCGAACCGGGCTGGAATGAGCAGTTCTTC. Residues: CASSEPGWNEQFF.

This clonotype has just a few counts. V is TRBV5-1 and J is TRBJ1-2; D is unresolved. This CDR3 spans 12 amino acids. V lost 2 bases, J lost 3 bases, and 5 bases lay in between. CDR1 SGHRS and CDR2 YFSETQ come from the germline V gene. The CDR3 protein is CASSFPDYGYTF. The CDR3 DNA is TGCGCCAGCAGCTTCCCAGACTATGGCTACACCTTC.

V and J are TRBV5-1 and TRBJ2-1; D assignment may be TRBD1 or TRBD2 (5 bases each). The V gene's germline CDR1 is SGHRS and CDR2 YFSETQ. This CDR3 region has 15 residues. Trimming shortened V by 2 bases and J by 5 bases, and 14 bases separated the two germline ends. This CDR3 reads CASSFMGTGNNEQFF. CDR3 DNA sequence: TGCGCCAGCAGCTTCATGGGGACGGGAAACAATGAGCAGTTCTTC.

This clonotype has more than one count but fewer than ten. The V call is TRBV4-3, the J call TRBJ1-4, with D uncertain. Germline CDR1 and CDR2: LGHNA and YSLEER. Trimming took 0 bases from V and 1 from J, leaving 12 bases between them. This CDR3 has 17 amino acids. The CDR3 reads CASSQDLGRGTNEKLFF. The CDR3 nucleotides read TGCGCCAGCAGCCAAGATCTAGGACGGGGAACTAATGAAAAACTGTTTTTT.

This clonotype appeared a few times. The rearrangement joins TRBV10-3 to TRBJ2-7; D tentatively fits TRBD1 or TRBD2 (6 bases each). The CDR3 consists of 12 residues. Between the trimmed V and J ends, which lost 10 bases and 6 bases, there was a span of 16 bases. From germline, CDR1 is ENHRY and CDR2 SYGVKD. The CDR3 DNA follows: TGTGCCACGGACCAGGGGACTGGCGAGCAGTACTTC. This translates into CATDQGTGEQYF.

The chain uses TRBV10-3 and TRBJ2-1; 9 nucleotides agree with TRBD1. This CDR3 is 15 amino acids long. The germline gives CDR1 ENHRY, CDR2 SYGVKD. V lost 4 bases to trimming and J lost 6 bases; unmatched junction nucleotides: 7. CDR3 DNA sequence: TGTGCCATCAGTGTCCGCGGACAGGGGCCCAATGAGCAGTTCTTC. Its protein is CAISVRGQGPNEQFF.

The chain's CDR3 is CASSLNPSTDTQYF. CDR3 DNA: TGTGCCAGCAGCTTAAACCCCAGCACAGATACGCAGTATTTT. The chain recombines TRBV7-2 with TRBJ2-3, with D uncertain. Trimming removed 2 bases from V and 0 bases from J, with 6 bases in between. This CDR3 spans 14 amino acids. In germline, CDR1 is SGHTA, CDR2 FQGNSA.

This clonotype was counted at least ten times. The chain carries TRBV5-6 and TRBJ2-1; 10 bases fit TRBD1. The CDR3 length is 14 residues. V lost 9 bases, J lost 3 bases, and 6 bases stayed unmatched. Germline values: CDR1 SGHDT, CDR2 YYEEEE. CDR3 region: CATRDRGLYNEQFF. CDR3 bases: TGTGCCACCAGAGACAGGGGGCTCTACAATGAGCAGTTCTTC.

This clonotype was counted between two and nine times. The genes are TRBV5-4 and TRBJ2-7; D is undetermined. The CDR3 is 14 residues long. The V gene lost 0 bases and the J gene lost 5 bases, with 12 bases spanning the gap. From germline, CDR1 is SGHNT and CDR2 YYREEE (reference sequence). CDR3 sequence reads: CASSLGGFRDEQYV. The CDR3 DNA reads TGTGCCAGCAGCTTGGGGGGTTTCCGGGACGAGCAGTACGTC.